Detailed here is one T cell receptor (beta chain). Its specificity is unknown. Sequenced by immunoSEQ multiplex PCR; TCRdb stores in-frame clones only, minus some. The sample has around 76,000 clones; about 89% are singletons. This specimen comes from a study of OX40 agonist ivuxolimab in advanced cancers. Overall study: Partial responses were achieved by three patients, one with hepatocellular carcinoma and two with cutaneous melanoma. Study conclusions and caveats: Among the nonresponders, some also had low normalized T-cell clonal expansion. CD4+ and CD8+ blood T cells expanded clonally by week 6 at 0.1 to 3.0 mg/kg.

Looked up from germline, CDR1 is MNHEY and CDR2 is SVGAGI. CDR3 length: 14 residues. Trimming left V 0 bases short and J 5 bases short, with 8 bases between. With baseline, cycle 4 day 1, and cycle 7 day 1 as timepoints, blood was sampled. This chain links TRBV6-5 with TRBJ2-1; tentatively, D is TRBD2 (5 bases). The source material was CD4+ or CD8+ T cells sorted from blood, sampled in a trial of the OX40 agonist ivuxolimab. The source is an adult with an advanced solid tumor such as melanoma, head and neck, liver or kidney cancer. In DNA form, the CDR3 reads TGTGCCAGCAGTTACTCATGGCGGGACAATGAGCAGTTCTTC. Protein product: CASSYSWRDNEQFF.